This passage covers 10 T cell receptor beta chains from one sample sequenced in a study of shared clonotypes between healthy human individuals. The data were produced by immunoSEQ multiplex PCR, yet TCRdb's version contains in-frame clones alone and is incomplete. Of roughly 410,000 clones listed, 95% to 97% are singletons. Sequenced sample: memory CD8+ T cells sorted from blood. Sample subset: CD45RO+ cells pooled with CCR7-negative TemRA cells. These receptors originate from a man aged 25 to 40 in good health.

The chain carries TRBV5-1 and TRBJ2-5; D call uncertain. Trimming left V 0 bases short and J 4 bases short, with 4 bases between. Germline CDR1 SGHRS, CDR2 YFSETQ. The CDR3 is made up of 12 amino acids. As DNA, the CDR3 is TGCGCCAGCAGCTTGGTGGCAGAGACCCAGTACTTC. Translation: CASSLVAETQYF.

The chain combines TRBV5-4 with TRBJ2-3; D is perhaps TRBD1 or TRBD2 (5 bases each). Deletions cut 3 bases from V and 4 bases from J, with 24 bases between. The CDR3 spans 18 residues. Germline lookup yields CDR1 SGHNT and CDR2 YYREEE (reference sequence). The chain's CDR3 is CASSSTMFTGARADTQYF. In DNA, the CDR3 is TGTGCCAGCAGCTCAACTATGTTTACCGGGGCCCGCGCAGATACGCAGTATTTT.

J is TRBJ2-3 and V is TRBV28; the D gene is possibly TRBD2 (5 bases). CDR1 is MDHEN and CDR2 is SYDVKM in the germline V gene. This CDR3 comprises 15 residues. Trimming cost V 4 bases and J 1 base, with 12 bases left between them. This chain's CDR3 is CASSWAGLRTDTQYF. Written as DNA, the CDR3 is TGTGCCAGCAGTTGGGCGGGTCTACGCACAGATACGCAGTATTTT.

The chain has TRBV7-2 and TRBJ2-7; 9 bases match TRBD1. The V segment lost 5 bases and the J segment 3 bases; nucleotides outside the gene matches: 5. CDR3 length equals 14 residues. Germline loops: CDR1 SGHTA, CDR2 FQGNSA. The CDR3, as DNA: TGTGCCAGCAGCCATGAGACAGGGGGCTACGAGCAGTACTTC. The encoded protein is CASSHETGGYEQYF.

The chain is built from TRBV7-2 and TRBJ1-4; a weak D match, TRBD1 (5 bases). With 4 bases removed from V and 0 bases from J, the gap between germline ends came to 12 bases. The CDR3 totals 16 residues. Germline assignment: CDR1 SGHTA and CDR2 FQGNSA. The CDR3 is CASSSQGGATNEKLFF. CDR3 in DNA: TGTGCCAGCAGCTCTCAGGGAGGTGCAACTAATGAAAAACTGTTTTTT.

The chain is built from TRBV6-5 and TRBJ2-7; D gene unclear. The germline V gene has CDR1 MNHEY and CDR2 SVGAGI. This CDR3 has 11 amino acids. The V gene lost 2 bases and the J gene lost 3 bases, with 2 bases spanning the gap. CDR3 protein: CASSYRYEQYF. CDR3 DNA sequence: TGTGCCAGCAGTTACCGCTACGAGCAGTACTTC.

The genes are TRBV30 and TRBJ1-6; D is undetermined. Germline CDR1 GTSNPN, CDR2 SVGIG (reference sequence). This CDR3 is 11 amino acids long. The V end was cut by 5 bases, the J end by 8 bases, with 7 bases between. This CDR3 is CAWDRDSPLHF. The CDR3 region has the DNA TGTGCCTGGGACCGGGATTCACCCCTCCACTTT.

The J gene is TRBJ2-1, the V gene TRBV9, with 13 positions matching TRBD2. This CDR3 comprises 16 residues. CDR1 SGDLS and CDR2 YYNGEE come from the germline V gene. With 3 bases clipped from V and 6 bases from J, the junction kept 6 bases outside the gene matches. CDR3 DNA: TGTGCCAGCAGCGGTCCGGGACTAGCGGGAATCAATGAGCAGTTCTTC. As protein: CASSGPGLAGINEQFF.

The chain recombines TRBV19 with TRBJ2-3; 8 nucleotides align to TRBD2. V shed 8 bases, J shed 2 bases, and the junction held 9 bases outside the gene matches. Germline CDR1 and CDR2: LNHDA and SQIVND (reference sequence). This CDR3 has 15 residues. The CDR3 reads CASHLSGRHTDTQYF. The CDR3 DNA reads as TGTGCCAGTCATCTAAGCGGGAGACACACAGATACGCAGTATTTT.

The gene calls are TRBV10-1 and TRBJ1-1, with TRBD1 matching 12 bases. In germline, CDR1 is WNHNN, CDR2 SYGVQD (reference sequence). This CDR3 has 18 residues. V shed 3 bases and J 2 bases; nucleotides not matched to a gene: 10. The CDR3 is CASSDDTGQGAINTEAFF. Here the CDR3 DNA reads TGCGCCAGCAGTGATGATACGGGACAGGGGGCCATTAACACTGAAGCTTTCTTT.